This TCR beta chain originates from a study of cytomegalovirus exposure and HLA in healthy donors. The primer mix had 60 Vbeta and 13 Jbeta primers. Source study methods: A later analysis tallied tens of millions of unique TCR beta chains, about 9.9 million of them shared. The method was immunoSEQ multiplex PCR; TCRdb's version includes in-frame clones alone and lacks a portion of them. For V, J and clone size, that table is used; D and trimming come from the DNA. The sample shows over 150,000 clones, around 75% of them seen only once. Germline CDR1 reads MDHEN; CDR2 reads SYDVKM. The length of the CDR3 is 16 residues. V shed 3 bases, J shed 1 base, and the junction held 5 bases outside the gene matches. Points on this clone: Its target is not known.

Notes on the study in general: In an earlier analysis, most TCR beta V segments were productive about 90% or about 30% of the time. The only immune exposure information that was available was CMV serostatus. Analyses of presence and absence presupposed an approximately uniform sequencing depth across donors.

Input material: PBMCs. The chain couples TRBV28 to TRBJ2-1; 8 bases are shared with TRBD2. This clonotype originated in a male donor in good health and CMV-seronegative. The CDR3 DNA sequence: TGTGCCAGCAGTTTCATGGGGACTAGATCCTACAATGAGCAGTTCTTC. Protein sequence: CASSFMGTRSYNEQFF.